This record covers a single T cell receptor beta chain. This sample is drawn from a study of blood T cell repertoires in COVID-19. Overall study context: Material from acute and convalescent COVID-19 was sourced from the United States, Italy and Spain.

The CDR3 runs to 15 residues. Germline assignment: CDR1 SGHRS and CDR2 YFSETQ. V was clipped by 4 bases and J by 7 bases; unmatched bases: 7. Authors' methods: Estimation of nucleated cell counts was performed using reference gene primer amplification. The protocol was immunoSEQ multiplex PCR, while the TCRdb copy is restricted to in-frame clones and leaves out a portion. That table furnishes V, J and clone size, whereas the DNA furnished D and trimming. The table has around 93,000 clones, around 91% seen once. The source of this sequence is a man aged 18 to 35 with COVID-19, enrolled during active disease. Sequencing was done on a sample of peripheral blood. This chain connects TRBV5-1 to TRBJ2-1; 11 bases line up with TRBD2. DNA of the CDR3: TGCGCCAGCAGCACCCTAGCGGGAGGAGGGAATGAGCAGTTCTTC. Translation gives CASSTLAGGGNEQFF.